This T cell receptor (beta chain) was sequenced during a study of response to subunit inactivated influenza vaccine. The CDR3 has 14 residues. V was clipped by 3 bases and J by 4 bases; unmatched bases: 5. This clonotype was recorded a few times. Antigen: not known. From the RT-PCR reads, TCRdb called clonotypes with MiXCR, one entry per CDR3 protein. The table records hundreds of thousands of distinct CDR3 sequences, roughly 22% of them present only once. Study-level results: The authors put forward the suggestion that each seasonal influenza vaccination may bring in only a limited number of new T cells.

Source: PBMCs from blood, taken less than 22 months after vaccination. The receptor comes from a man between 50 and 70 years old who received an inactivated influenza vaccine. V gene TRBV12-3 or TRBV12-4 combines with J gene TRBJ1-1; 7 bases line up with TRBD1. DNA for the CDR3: TGTGCCAGCAGTTTCGGCAGGGGGAGCACTGAAGCTTTCTTT. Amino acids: CASSFGRGSTEAFF.